A single T cell receptor (beta chain) is shown here with its context. The sample originates from a study of control samples from healthy donors and cancer patients. The CDR3 spans 16 residues. The germline V gene encodes CDR1 SGDLS and CDR2 YYNGEE. J gave up 4 bases and V 4 bases, and 11 bases lay outside the gene matches. Sequencing was performed with immunoSEQ multiplex PCR; in TCRdb, only in-frame clones are kept and a portion is missing. Here the sample spans about 55,000 clones, around 90% being singletons. The J gene is TRBJ2-1, the V gene TRBV9; 7 nucleotides line up with TRBD2. The clonotype originates from a man aged 45-60 years in good health. The specimen sequenced was blood. CDR3 loop: CASSISGGGVYNEQFF. The CDR3 DNA sequence: TGTGCCAGCAGCATTAGCGGCGGGGGAGTTTACAATGAGCAGTTCTTC.